The rows below give T cell receptor beta chains drawn from one sample of a study of monozygotic twins with inflammatory bowel disease. TCRdb reprocessed the 5' RACE reads, with one entry per CDR3 protein and no DNA. The specimen's table records about 210,000 distinct CDR3 sequences. Sequencing was performed on blood. These TCRs come from a human donor with ulcerative colitis or Crohn's disease, or a healthy co-twin of an affected twin (not recorded which). Both conserved end residues are part of each CDR3.

V gene	J gene	CDR3 protein
TRBV4-1	TRBJ2-7	CASSQEVGRGDLTYEQYF
TRBV13	TRBJ1-4	CASSFHSLNEKLFF
TRBV5-1	TRBJ2-2	CASSTLDRAMGELFF
TRBV5-6	TRBJ2-4	CASSLVSSRNIQYF
TRBV6-1	TRBJ1-2	CASRAPGGNYGYTF
TRBV20-1	TRBJ2-7	CSARGTGAIRGEQYF
TRBV19	TRBJ2-3	CASSVAPDTQYF
TRBV5-1	TRBJ2-3	CASSFRQGGDTQYF
TRBV24-1	TRBJ2-2	CATSEGRRGGELFF
TRBV7-2	TRBJ1-5	CASSLQYGNQPQHF
TRBV7-2	TRBJ2-1	CASSLGGGGNEQFF
TRBV12-3/TRBV12-4	TRBJ1-4	CASSPRTGGFEKLFF
TRBV2	TRBJ2-7	CASQPGQTYEQYF
TRBV20-1	TRBJ2-7	CSARVLAGSYEQYF
TRBV20-1	TRBJ2-7	CSARGDRAYEQYF
TRBV20-1	TRBJ2-5	CSVSLGGRETQYF
TRBV11-2	TRBJ1-2	CASGRTGIHGYTF
TRBV5-5	TRBJ1-1	CASSLIGSAEAFF
TRBV5-4	TRBJ1-1	CASSPWDGGTRFF
TRBV7-9	TRBJ1-1	CASSLSWTEAFF
TRBV12-3/TRBV12-4	TRBJ1-2	CASSWNRNGYTF
TRBV5-1	TRBJ2-1	CASSGPGGLSYNEQFF
TRBV5-1	TRBJ2-1	CASSPGLAGGRGLTGEQFF
TRBV5-5	TRBJ2-3	CASSLGQGAPLSAKYF
TRBV5-4	TRBJ1-6	CASSLNRGGAGNSPLHF
TRBV20-1	TRBJ2-7	CSARDPRGTGVFYEQYF
TRBV5-1	TRBJ1-1	CASSRNRDTEAFF
TRBV7-6	TRBJ2-1	CASSSGGYSSYNEQFF
TRBV10-3	TRBJ1-2	CAISGAGLQGSNYGYTF
TRBV6-1	TRBJ1-6	CASSSDSSYNSPLHF
TRBV15	TRBJ1-4	CATSSSGTADEKLFF
TRBV12-3/TRBV12-4	TRBJ2-2	CASSPQAYTGELFF
TRBV6-5	TRBJ1-2	CASSYLDRGAGYTF
TRBV5-1	TRBJ1-5	CASSLGEGPREPQHF
TRBV2	TRBJ2-1	CASSWGQGGVYNEQFF
TRBV7-3	TRBJ2-3	CASSLRTGSTDTQYF
TRBV20-1	TRBJ1-3	CSAISGTGENTIYF
TRBV11-3	TRBJ2-3	CASSFDLGDTQYF
TRBV6-5	TRBJ2-5	CASSYSKGVGGETQYF
TRBV12-3/TRBV12-4	TRBJ1-5	CASSLGRDSSNQPQHF
TRBV5-1	TRBJ2-3	CASSLGLAADTQYF
TRBV20-1	TRBJ1-2	CSAPRQTSYGYTF
TRBV5-1	TRBJ2-7	CASSFGTGKSYEQYF
TRBV29-1	TRBJ2-3	CSVEDGGLAGADTQYF
TRBV4-2	TRBJ2-7	CASSQGYTDISYEQYF
TRBV7-9	TRBJ1-1	CATILMGSGLNTEAFF
TRBV5-1	TRBJ2-1	CASSLVPGANEQFF
TRBV18	TRBJ2-3	CASSPRLGAEDTQYF
TRBV3-1	TRBJ1-2	CASSQDFTGGGYTF
TRBV29-1	TRBJ2-3	CSVEAQGSGDTRYF
TRBV7-2	TRBJ2-3	CASSLSPGVEDTQYF